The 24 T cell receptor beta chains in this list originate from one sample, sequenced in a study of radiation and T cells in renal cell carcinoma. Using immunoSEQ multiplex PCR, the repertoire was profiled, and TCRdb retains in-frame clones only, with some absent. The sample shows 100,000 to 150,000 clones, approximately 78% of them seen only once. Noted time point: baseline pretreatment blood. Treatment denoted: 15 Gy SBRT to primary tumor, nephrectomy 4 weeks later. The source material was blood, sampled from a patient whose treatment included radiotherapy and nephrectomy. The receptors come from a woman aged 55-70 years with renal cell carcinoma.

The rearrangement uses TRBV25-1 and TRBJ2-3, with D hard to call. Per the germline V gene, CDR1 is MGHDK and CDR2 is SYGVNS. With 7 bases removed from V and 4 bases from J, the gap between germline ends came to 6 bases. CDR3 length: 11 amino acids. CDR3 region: CASKRADTQYF. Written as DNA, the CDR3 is TGTGCCAGCAAAAGGGCAGATACGCAGTATTTT.

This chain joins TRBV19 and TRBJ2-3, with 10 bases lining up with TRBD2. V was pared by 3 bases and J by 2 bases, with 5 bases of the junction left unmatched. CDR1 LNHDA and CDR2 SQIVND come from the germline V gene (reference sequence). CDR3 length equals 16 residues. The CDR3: CASSMLAGDYTDTQYF. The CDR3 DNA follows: TGTGCCAGTAGTATGCTAGCGGGGGATTACACAGATACGCAGTATTTT. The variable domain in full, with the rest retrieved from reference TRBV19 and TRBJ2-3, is DGGITQSPKYLFRKEGQNVTLSCEQNLNHDAMYWYRQDPGQGLRLIYYSQIVNDFQKGDIAEGYSVSREKKESFPLTVTSAQKNPTAFYLCASSMLAGDYTDTQYFGPGTRLTVL.

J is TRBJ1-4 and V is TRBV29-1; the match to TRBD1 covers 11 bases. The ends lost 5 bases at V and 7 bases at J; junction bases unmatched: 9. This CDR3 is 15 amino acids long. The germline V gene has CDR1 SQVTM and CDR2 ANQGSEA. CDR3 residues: CSVWDRGSRGEKLFF. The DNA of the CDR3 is TGCAGCGTTTGGGACAGGGGGTCCAGGGGTGAAAAACTGTTTTTT. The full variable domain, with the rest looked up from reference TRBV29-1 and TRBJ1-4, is SAVISQKPSRDICQRGTSLTIQCQVDSQVTMMFWYRQQPGQSLTLIATANQGSEATYESGFVIDKFPISRPNLTFSTLTVSNMSPEDSSIYLCSVWDRGSRGEKLFFGSGTQLSVL.

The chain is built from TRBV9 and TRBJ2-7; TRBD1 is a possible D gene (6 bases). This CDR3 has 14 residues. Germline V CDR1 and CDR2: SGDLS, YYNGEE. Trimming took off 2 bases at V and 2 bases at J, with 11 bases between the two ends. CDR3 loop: CASSVGQSTYEQYF. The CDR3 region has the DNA TGTGCCAGCAGCGTCGGACAGAGTACCTACGAGCAGTACTTC. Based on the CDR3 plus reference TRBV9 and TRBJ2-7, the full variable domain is DSGVTQTPKHLITATGQRVTLRCSPRSGDLSVYWYQQSLDQGLQFLIQYYNGEERAKGNILERFSAQQFPDLHSELNLSSLELGDSALYFCASSVGQSTYEQYFGPGTRLTVT.

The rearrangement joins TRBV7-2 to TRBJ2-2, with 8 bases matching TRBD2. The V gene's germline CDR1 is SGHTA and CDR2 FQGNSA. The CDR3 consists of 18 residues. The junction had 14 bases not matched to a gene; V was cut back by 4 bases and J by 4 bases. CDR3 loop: CASSSIGAGTSFTGELFF. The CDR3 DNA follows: TGTGCCAGCAGCTCCATTGGGGCCGGGACTAGTTTCACCGGGGAGCTGTTTTTT. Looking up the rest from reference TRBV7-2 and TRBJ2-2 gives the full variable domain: GAGVSQSPSNKVTEKGKDVELRCDPISGHTALYWYRQSLGQGLEFLIYFQGNSAPDKSGLPSDRFSAERTGGSVSTLTIQRTQQEDSAVYLCASSSIGAGTSFTGELFFGEGSRLTVL.

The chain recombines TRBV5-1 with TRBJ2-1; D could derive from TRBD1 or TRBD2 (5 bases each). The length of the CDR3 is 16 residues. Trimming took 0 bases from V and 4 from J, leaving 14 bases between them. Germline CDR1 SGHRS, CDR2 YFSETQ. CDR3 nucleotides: TGCGCCAGCAGCTTGGCGTCAGGGACGCTTTACAATGAGCAGTTCTTC. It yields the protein CASSLASGTLYNEQFF.

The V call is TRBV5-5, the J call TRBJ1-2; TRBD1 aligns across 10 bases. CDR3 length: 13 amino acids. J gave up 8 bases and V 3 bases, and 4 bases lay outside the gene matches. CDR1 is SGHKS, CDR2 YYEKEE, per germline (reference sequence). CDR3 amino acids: CASSWDRGEGYTF. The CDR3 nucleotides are TGTGCCAGCAGCTGGGACAGGGGTGAGGGCTACACCTTC. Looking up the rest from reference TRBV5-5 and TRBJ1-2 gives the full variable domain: DAGVTQSPTHLIKTRGQQVTLRCSPISGHKSVSWYQQVLGQGPQFIFQYYEKEERGRGNFPDRFSARQFPNYSSELNVNALLLGDSALYLCASSWDRGEGYTFGSGTRLTVV.

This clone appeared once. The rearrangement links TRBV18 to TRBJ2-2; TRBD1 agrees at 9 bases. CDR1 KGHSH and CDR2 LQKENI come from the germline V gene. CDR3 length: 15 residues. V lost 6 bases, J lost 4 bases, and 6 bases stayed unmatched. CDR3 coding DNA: TGTGCCAGCTCCCCCGGGACAGGGTCCACCGGGGAGCTGTTTTTT. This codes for CASSPGTGSTGELFF.

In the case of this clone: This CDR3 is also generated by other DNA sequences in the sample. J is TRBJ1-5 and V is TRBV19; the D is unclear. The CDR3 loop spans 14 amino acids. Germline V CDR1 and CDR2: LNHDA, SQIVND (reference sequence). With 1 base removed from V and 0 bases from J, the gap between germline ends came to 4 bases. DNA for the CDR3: TGTGCCAGTAGTATAGGACCTAGCAATCAGCCCCAGCATTTT. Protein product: CASSIGPSNQPQHF.

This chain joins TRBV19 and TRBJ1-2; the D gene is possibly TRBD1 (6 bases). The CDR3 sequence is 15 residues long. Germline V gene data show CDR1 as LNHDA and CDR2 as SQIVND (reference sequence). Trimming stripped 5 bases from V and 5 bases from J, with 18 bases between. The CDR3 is CASSPITGTPYGYTF. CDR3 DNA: TGTGCCAGTAGTCCTATTACGGGGACACCTTATGGCTACACCTTC.

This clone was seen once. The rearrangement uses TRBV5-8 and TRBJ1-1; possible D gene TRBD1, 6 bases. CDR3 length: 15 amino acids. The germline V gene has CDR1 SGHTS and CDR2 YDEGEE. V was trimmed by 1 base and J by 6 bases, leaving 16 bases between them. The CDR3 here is CASSLKGGIGAEAFF. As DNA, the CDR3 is TGTGCCAGCAGCTTGAAGGGGGGGATTGGAGCTGAAGCTTTCTTT.

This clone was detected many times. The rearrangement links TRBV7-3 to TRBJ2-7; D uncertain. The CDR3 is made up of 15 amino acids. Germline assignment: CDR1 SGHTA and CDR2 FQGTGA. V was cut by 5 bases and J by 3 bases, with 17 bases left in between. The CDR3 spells CASSPGPGEGYEQYF. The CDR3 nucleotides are TGTGCCAGCAGCCCCGGACCTGGCGAAGGCTACGAGCAGTACTTC.

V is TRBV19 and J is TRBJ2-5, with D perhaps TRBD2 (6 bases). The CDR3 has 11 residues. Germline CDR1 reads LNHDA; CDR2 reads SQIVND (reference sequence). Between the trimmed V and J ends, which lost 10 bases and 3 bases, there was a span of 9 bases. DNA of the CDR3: TGTGCCACTAGACTAGAAGAGACCCAGTACTTC. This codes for CATRLEETQYF.

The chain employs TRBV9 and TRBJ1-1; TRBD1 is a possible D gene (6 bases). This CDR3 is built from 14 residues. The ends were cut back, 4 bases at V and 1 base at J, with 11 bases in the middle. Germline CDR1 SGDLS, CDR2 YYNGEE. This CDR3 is CASSKQGSNTEAFF. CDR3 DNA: TGTGCCAGCAGCAAACAGGGCTCGAACACTGAAGCTTTCTTT.

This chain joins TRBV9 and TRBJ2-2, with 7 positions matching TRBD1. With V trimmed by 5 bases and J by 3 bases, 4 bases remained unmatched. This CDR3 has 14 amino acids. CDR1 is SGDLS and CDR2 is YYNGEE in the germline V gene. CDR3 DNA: TGTGCCAGCAGGAGGGGGCTGGACACCGGGGAGCTGTTTTTT. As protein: CASRRGLDTGELFF.

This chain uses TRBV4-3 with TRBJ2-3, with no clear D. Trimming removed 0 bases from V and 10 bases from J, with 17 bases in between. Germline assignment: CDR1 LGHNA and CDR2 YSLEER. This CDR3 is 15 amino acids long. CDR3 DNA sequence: TGCGCCAGCAGCCAAGAAATCCCGTTCCGTTCTCCGCAGTATTTT. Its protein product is CASSQEIPFRSPQYF.

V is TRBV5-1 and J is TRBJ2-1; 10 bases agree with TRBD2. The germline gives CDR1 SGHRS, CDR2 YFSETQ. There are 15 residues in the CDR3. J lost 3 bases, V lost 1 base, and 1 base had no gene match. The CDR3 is CASSLTSGVYNEQFF. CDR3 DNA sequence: TGCGCCAGCAGCTTGACTAGCGGGGTCTACAATGAGCAGTTCTTC.

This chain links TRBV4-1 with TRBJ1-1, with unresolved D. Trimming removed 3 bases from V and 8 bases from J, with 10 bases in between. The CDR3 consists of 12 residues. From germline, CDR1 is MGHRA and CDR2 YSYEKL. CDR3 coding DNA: TGCGCCAGCAGCCACCCAGGTTCAGAAGCTTTCTTT. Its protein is CASSHPGSEAFF.

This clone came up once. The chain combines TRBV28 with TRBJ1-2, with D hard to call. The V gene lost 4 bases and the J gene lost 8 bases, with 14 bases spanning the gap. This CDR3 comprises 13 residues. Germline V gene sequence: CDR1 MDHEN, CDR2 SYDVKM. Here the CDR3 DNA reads TGTGCCAGCAGTTCCGTATCGGCGGGAGGCTACACCTTC. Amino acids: CASSSVSAGGYTF.

CDR3: CASSVAGGLNTEAFF. The CDR3 DNA is TGTGCCAGCAGCGTAGCGGGGGGGCTAAACACTGAAGCTTTCTTT. V is TRBV9 and J is TRBJ1-1; D is possibly TRBD1 (6 bases). Trimming took off 0 bases at V and 2 bases at J, with 11 bases between the two ends. The CDR3 has 15 residues. Looked up from germline, CDR1 is SGDLS and CDR2 is YYNGEE.

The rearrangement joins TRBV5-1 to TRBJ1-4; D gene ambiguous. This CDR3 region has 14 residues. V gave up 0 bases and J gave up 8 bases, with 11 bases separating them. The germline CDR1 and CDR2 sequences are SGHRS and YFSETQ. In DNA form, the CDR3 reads TGCGCCAGCAGCTTGGGAGGGTTTGAAGAAAAACTGTTTTTT. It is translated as CASSLGGFEEKLFF.

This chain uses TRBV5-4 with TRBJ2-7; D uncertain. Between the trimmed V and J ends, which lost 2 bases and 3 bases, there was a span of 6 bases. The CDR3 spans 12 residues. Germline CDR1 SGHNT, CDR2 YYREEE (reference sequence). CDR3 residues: CASSFGLYEQYF. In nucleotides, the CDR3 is TGTGCCAGCAGCTTCGGCCTCTACGAGCAGTACTTC.

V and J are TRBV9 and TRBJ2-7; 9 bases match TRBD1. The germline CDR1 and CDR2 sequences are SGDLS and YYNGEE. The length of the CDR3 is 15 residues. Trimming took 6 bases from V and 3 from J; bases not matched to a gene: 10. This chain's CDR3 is CASNPGRDRDYEQYF. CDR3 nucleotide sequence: TGTGCCAGCAACCCCGGCCGGGACAGGGACTACGAGCAGTACTTC. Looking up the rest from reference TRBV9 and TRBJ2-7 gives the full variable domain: DSGVTQTPKHLITATGQRVTLRCSPRSGDLSVYWYQQSLDQGLQFLIQYYNGEERAKGNILERFSAQQFPDLHSELNLSSLELGDSALYFCASNPGRDRDYEQYFGPGTRLTVT.

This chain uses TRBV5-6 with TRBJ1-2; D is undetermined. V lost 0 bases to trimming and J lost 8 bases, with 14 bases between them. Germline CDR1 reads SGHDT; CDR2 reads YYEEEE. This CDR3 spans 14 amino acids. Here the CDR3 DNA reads TGTGCCAGCAGCTTGGCCCTGTCACAAGGGGGCTACACCTTC. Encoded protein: CASSLALSQGGYTF.